These T cell receptor beta chains were read from a single sample in a study of regulatory T cells in long-lasting Graves disease. TCRdb analysed the multiplex PCR reads with MiXCR anew, one entry per CDR3 protein. The sample includes some 250,000 distinct CDR3 sequences, 20% to 25% of them seen just once. Sequencing was performed on peripheral blood mononuclear cells (PBMCs), taken at new diagnosis, from a patient treated with antithyroid drugs. The receptors derive from a female donor with Graves disease. The conserved cysteine and the conserved F or W are not part of the CDR3 here. Fields, in order: V gene, J gene, CDR3 protein.

V gene: TRBV5-1
J gene: TRBJ2-1
CDR3 protein: ASSLQGSDTYNEQF

V gene: TRBV20-1
J gene: TRBJ1-2
CDR3 protein: SASSSSGYGYT

V gene: TRBV11-3
J gene: TRBJ2-1
CDR3 protein: ASSRGGTVNEQF

V gene: TRBV6-5
J gene: TRBJ1-6
CDR3 protein: ASSYRAANSPLH

V gene: TRBV20-1
J gene: TRBJ2-3
CDR3 protein: SARDLQDSTDTQY

V gene: TRBV16
J gene: TRBJ2-6
CDR3 protein: ASSLRVAGANVLT

V gene: TRBV4-1
J gene: TRBJ2-7
CDR3 protein: ASRRQALQSYEQY

V gene: TRBV15
J gene: TRBJ1-2
CDR3 protein: ATSRDRAAIYGYT

V gene: TRBV2
J gene: TRBJ2-5
CDR3 protein: ASSDTGGLETQY

V gene: TRBV20-1
J gene: TRBJ2-5
CDR3 protein: SARELAGTQETQY

V gene: TRBV20-1
J gene: TRBJ2-1
CDR3 protein: SATSRIDEQF

V gene: TRBV7-2
J gene: TRBJ1-2
CDR3 protein: ASSPYRTAKGYT

V gene: TRBV27
J gene: TRBJ1-2
CDR3 protein: ASRDGTDSYGYT

V gene: TRBV11-3
J gene: TRBJ2-1
CDR3 protein: ASSFAGGSYNEQF

V gene: TRBV28
J gene: TRBJ2-7
CDR3 protein: ASSALAGGPYEQY

V gene: TRBV20-1
J gene: TRBJ2-2
CDR3 protein: SARGLQQGNTGELF

V gene: TRBV28
J gene: TRBJ2-1
CDR3 protein: ASSLATGTPSTETQC

V gene: TRBV7-2
J gene: TRBJ2-2
CDR3 protein: ASSNPSGANTGELF

V gene: TRBV5-1
J gene: TRBJ1-1
CDR3 protein: ASSLSTWGTEAF

V gene: TRBV7-3
J gene: TRBJ1-1
CDR3 protein: ASSLYRTGGRNTEAF

V gene: TRBV10-3
J gene: TRBJ2-7
CDR3 protein: AISESIPPWAGTRKAYEQY

V gene: TRBV6-1
J gene: TRBJ2-7
CDR3 protein: ASSLGTSSRSDEQY

V gene: TRBV27
J gene: TRBJ2-4
CDR3 protein: ASSLSRDTTQY

V gene: TRBV27
J gene: TRBJ2-2
CDR3 protein: ASSPYGTQIHGELF

V gene: TRBV27
J gene: TRBJ2-5
CDR3 protein: ASSYVGSLETQY

V gene: TRBV12-3/TRBV12-4
J gene: TRBJ1-1
CDR3 protein: AAGDEAF

V gene: TRBV11-1
J gene: TRBJ2-2
CDR3 protein: ASSLSQQATGELF

V gene: TRBV7-9
J gene: TRBJ2-3
CDR3 protein: ASSLGVGPDTQY

V gene: TRBV28
J gene: TRBJ2-2
CDR3 protein: ASRLLGRTGGTGELF

V gene: TRBV3-1
J gene: TRBJ2-2
CDR3 protein: ASSQAPDTGELF

V gene: TRBV6-1
J gene: TRBJ2-4
CDR3 protein: ASRSAAGSLAKNIQY

V gene: TRBV7-2
J gene: TRBJ2-5
CDR3 protein: ASSSGGIQETQY

V gene: TRBV11-3
J gene: TRBJ2-2
CDR3 protein: ASRGIFTGPNTGELF

V gene: TRBV10-1
J gene: TRBJ2-3
CDR3 protein: ASSETSTDTQY

V gene: TRBV11-2
J gene: TRBJ2-3
CDR3 protein: ASSLLGHTQY

V gene: TRBV27
J gene: TRBJ2-1
CDR3 protein: ASSSGTYNEQF

V gene: TRBV20-1
J gene: TRBJ1-1
CDR3 protein: SVGGTGNTEAF

V gene: TRBV20-1
J gene: TRBJ1-2
CDR3 protein: SAVRDGNLYGYT

V gene: TRBV7-9
J gene: TRBJ2-1
CDR3 protein: ASRTRQGHNEQF

V gene: TRBV6-1
J gene: TRBJ2-3
CDR3 protein: ASSPRDRTRDTQY

V gene: TRBV6-1
J gene: TRBJ2-7
CDR3 protein: ASRNPGQGSYEQY

V gene: TRBV11-2
J gene: TRBJ2-7
CDR3 protein: ASSLNYVYEQY

V gene: TRBV20-1
J gene: TRBJ1-1
CDR3 protein: SARDWDRGGTEAF

V gene: TRBV4-2
J gene: TRBJ2-1
CDR3 protein: ASSQRDTNEQF